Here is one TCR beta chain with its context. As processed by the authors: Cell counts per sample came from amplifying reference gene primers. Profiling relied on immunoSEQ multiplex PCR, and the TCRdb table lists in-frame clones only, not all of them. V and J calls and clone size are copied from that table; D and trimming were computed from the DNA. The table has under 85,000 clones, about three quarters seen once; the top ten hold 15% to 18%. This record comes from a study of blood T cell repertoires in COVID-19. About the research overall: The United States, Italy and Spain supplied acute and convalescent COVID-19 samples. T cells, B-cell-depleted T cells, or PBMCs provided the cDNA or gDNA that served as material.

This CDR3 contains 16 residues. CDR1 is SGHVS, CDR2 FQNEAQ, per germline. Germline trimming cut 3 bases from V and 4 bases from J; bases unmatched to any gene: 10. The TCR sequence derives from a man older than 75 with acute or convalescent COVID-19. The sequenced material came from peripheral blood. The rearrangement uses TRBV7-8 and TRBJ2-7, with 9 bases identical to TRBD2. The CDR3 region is CASSFNLAGSGYEQYF. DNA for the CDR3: TGTGCCAGCAGCTTTAATCTAGCGGGGTCCGGGTACGAGCAGTACTTC.